This record looks at one T cell receptor beta chain sequence and its context. No cognate antigen has been identified for it. The sequence runs out 3 residues before the end of the CDR3; the remainder is reconstructed from the germline J gene. This specimen belongs to a study of T cells in women clearing cervical HPV infection listed by TCRdb under 2018. With respect to the entire study: Cases were 25 women with histologically confirmed HPV16-related CIN3 or worse, including 2 invasive cancers. Five blinded duplicates per group were added as quality controls, so that around 60 samples were obtained: around 50 participants and some 10 replicates. Since only a few of the women had HLA typing available, the possibility that HLA type was acting as a confounder could not be ruled out. Nested within Costa Rica's Guanacaste HPV Natural History Study, an exploratory proof-of-principle case-control study compared TCR repertoires across cervical HPV16 outcomes. Cases and controls were matched on age within five years and on year of sample collection. The parent cohort enrolled 10,000 or so women aged 18 or older in Guanacaste, Costa Rica, during about 1993 to 1994 and followed them for over six years. Blood from cases was collected at the visit at which the lesion was first identified, whereas blood from controls was collected once infection was no longer detected. Controls were more than 20 women whose single incident HPV16 infection cleared within 12 months without precancer or cancer developing. Among cases, blood sampling came a median of roughly 150 days after lesion detection, with an interquartile range of about 80 to 230 days. A median age of almost 35 years was observed in cases versus 37 to 45 in controls, and no significant differences in baseline characteristics were found.

Using the immunoSEQ assay, multiplex PCR amplified TCR beta CDR3 regions from an average of approximately 1,300 ng of genomic DNA per sample. Primer bias was corrected in the assay by using a complete synthetic TCR repertoire to establish an amplification baseline. Amplicons were sequenced on the Illumina platform. The original methods were these. Sequences were error-corrected by clustering with frequency ratios and a modified nearest-neighbor algorithm, then analyzed in the immunoSEQ Analyzer with IMGT gene definitions. TCR richness and evenness were averaged over 20 rarefaction repeats at each rarefaction depth, excluding samples with fewer sequences than the depth. V, D and J gene relative abundances were compared between groups with Wilcoxon rank sum tests, applying FDR correction. Blinded duplicates gave an intraclass correlation of under 97% for TCR richness and an average of 76.4% across over 55 gene segments. TCRdb re-hosts the immuneACCESS table, in-frame sequences only. Its copies lack some clones; in the studies checked, an unresolved V gene accounts for under half of them, and the cause for the rest is not known. V, J and clone size derive from that table, while D and trimming were established from the DNA sequence. The sample table holds about 40,000 clones. 4.5% to 6% of the sample lies in the top ten.

Every participant had a single incident cervical HPV16 infection, and prevalent HPV16 infections were excluded. Cervical HPV DNA was detected by MY09/MY11 PCR, and genotyping was performed by dot-blot hybridization. Fifteen mL of heparinized blood were centrifuged, and the buffy coat was split into aliquots, frozen at -30 degrees C, and then kept at -80 degrees C. QIAGEN kits were used to extract genomic DNA from buffy coat specimens. From the cysteine up to the phenylalanine, the CDR3 has a length of 16 residues. Only the CDR3 bases that were read are kept: 39 of them, in frame from base 1. Via the germline V gene, CDR1 is KGHSH and CDR2 LQKENI. The V end gives up 3 bases and the J end 3 bases, leaving 11 bases in the junction not matched to a gene. Broader findings and caveats from the paper: CIN3+ cases had significantly higher TCR repertoire richness than controls across sequencing depths, but evenness did not differ between the groups. TRBV6-7 relative abundance was lower in cases than in controls (roughly 0.12% versus 0.17%; Bonferroni P = 0.0008). Because of the cross-sectional design, the study could not determine whether the associations came before infection or resulted from infection, and neither effector/memory subsets nor HPV-specific T cells were isolated. Because T-cell numbers per sample were unknown, differences in richness could reflect varying T-cell content rather than repertoire biology. Random forest classifiers that combined richness and V gene abundances separated cases from controls with an estimated AUC of 0.8 to 0.9.

The rearrangement joined TRBV18 to TRBJ2-7, and 7 bases in between align with TRBD1. The sequencing sample was made of blood buffy coat. The TCR was taken from a woman between 18 and 69 years old with a cervical HPV16 infection that either progressed to CIN3+ or cleared (not recorded which). CDR3 region: CASSPPTTGVNYEQYF. The CDR3 DNA, read in part, is TGTGCCAGCTCACCCCCTACAACAGGGGTAAACTACGAG. Where the CDR3 stops, the reference TRBV18 and TRBJ2-7 genes take over; the full variable domain is NAGVMQNPRHLVRRRGQEARLRCSPMKGHSHVYWYRQLPEEGLKFMVYLQKENIIDESGMPKERFSAEFPKEGPSILRIQQVVRGDSAAYFCASSPPTTGVNYEQYFGPGTRLTVT.